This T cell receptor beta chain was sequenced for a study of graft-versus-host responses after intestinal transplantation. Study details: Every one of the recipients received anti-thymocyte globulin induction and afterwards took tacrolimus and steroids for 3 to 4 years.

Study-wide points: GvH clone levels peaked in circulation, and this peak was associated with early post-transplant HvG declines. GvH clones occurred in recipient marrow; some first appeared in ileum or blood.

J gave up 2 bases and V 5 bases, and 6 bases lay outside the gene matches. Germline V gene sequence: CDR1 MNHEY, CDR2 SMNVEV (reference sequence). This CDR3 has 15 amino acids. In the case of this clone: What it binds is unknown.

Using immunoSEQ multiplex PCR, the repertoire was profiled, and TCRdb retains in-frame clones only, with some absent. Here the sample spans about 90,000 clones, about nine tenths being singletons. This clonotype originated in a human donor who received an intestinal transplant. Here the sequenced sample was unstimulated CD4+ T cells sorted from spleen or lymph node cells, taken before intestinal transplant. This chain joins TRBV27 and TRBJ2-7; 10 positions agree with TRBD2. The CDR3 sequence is CASSLTSGRPYEQYF. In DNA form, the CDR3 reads TGTGCCAGCAGTCTGACTAGCGGGCGGCCCTACGAGCAGTACTTC.